This T cell receptor (beta chain) appears in the sequencing data of a study of T cell repertoires in cytomegalovirus infection. About the research overall: Indications came from public TCR beta signatures; they pointed to CMV infection and to a matching HLA type.

With regard to this clonotype: The antigen is undetermined.

CDR1 and CDR2 from the germline V gene are ENHRY and SYGVKD. The V and J ends lost 5 bases and 0 bases respectively, with 8 bases between them. The CDR3 is 14 residues long. Study conclusions and caveats: In two of eight donors, the top clonotype was HLA-C-restricted CMV-specific.

TCRdb reprocessed the reads via MiXCR and lists one record per CDR3 protein. The sample holds around 230,000 distinct CDR3 sequences, around 6.6% seen once. Sequencing was performed on PBMCs. The sequence was collected from a human donor in good health (CMV status not recorded). Some clones in this sample may be carry-over from other donors' samples. The gene calls are TRBV10-3 and TRBJ1-5; D possibly corresponds to TRBD1 (6 bases). The CDR3 is CAISRDISNQPQHF. In DNA, the CDR3 is TGTGCCATCAGTCGGGACATTAGCAATCAGCCCCAGCATTTT.